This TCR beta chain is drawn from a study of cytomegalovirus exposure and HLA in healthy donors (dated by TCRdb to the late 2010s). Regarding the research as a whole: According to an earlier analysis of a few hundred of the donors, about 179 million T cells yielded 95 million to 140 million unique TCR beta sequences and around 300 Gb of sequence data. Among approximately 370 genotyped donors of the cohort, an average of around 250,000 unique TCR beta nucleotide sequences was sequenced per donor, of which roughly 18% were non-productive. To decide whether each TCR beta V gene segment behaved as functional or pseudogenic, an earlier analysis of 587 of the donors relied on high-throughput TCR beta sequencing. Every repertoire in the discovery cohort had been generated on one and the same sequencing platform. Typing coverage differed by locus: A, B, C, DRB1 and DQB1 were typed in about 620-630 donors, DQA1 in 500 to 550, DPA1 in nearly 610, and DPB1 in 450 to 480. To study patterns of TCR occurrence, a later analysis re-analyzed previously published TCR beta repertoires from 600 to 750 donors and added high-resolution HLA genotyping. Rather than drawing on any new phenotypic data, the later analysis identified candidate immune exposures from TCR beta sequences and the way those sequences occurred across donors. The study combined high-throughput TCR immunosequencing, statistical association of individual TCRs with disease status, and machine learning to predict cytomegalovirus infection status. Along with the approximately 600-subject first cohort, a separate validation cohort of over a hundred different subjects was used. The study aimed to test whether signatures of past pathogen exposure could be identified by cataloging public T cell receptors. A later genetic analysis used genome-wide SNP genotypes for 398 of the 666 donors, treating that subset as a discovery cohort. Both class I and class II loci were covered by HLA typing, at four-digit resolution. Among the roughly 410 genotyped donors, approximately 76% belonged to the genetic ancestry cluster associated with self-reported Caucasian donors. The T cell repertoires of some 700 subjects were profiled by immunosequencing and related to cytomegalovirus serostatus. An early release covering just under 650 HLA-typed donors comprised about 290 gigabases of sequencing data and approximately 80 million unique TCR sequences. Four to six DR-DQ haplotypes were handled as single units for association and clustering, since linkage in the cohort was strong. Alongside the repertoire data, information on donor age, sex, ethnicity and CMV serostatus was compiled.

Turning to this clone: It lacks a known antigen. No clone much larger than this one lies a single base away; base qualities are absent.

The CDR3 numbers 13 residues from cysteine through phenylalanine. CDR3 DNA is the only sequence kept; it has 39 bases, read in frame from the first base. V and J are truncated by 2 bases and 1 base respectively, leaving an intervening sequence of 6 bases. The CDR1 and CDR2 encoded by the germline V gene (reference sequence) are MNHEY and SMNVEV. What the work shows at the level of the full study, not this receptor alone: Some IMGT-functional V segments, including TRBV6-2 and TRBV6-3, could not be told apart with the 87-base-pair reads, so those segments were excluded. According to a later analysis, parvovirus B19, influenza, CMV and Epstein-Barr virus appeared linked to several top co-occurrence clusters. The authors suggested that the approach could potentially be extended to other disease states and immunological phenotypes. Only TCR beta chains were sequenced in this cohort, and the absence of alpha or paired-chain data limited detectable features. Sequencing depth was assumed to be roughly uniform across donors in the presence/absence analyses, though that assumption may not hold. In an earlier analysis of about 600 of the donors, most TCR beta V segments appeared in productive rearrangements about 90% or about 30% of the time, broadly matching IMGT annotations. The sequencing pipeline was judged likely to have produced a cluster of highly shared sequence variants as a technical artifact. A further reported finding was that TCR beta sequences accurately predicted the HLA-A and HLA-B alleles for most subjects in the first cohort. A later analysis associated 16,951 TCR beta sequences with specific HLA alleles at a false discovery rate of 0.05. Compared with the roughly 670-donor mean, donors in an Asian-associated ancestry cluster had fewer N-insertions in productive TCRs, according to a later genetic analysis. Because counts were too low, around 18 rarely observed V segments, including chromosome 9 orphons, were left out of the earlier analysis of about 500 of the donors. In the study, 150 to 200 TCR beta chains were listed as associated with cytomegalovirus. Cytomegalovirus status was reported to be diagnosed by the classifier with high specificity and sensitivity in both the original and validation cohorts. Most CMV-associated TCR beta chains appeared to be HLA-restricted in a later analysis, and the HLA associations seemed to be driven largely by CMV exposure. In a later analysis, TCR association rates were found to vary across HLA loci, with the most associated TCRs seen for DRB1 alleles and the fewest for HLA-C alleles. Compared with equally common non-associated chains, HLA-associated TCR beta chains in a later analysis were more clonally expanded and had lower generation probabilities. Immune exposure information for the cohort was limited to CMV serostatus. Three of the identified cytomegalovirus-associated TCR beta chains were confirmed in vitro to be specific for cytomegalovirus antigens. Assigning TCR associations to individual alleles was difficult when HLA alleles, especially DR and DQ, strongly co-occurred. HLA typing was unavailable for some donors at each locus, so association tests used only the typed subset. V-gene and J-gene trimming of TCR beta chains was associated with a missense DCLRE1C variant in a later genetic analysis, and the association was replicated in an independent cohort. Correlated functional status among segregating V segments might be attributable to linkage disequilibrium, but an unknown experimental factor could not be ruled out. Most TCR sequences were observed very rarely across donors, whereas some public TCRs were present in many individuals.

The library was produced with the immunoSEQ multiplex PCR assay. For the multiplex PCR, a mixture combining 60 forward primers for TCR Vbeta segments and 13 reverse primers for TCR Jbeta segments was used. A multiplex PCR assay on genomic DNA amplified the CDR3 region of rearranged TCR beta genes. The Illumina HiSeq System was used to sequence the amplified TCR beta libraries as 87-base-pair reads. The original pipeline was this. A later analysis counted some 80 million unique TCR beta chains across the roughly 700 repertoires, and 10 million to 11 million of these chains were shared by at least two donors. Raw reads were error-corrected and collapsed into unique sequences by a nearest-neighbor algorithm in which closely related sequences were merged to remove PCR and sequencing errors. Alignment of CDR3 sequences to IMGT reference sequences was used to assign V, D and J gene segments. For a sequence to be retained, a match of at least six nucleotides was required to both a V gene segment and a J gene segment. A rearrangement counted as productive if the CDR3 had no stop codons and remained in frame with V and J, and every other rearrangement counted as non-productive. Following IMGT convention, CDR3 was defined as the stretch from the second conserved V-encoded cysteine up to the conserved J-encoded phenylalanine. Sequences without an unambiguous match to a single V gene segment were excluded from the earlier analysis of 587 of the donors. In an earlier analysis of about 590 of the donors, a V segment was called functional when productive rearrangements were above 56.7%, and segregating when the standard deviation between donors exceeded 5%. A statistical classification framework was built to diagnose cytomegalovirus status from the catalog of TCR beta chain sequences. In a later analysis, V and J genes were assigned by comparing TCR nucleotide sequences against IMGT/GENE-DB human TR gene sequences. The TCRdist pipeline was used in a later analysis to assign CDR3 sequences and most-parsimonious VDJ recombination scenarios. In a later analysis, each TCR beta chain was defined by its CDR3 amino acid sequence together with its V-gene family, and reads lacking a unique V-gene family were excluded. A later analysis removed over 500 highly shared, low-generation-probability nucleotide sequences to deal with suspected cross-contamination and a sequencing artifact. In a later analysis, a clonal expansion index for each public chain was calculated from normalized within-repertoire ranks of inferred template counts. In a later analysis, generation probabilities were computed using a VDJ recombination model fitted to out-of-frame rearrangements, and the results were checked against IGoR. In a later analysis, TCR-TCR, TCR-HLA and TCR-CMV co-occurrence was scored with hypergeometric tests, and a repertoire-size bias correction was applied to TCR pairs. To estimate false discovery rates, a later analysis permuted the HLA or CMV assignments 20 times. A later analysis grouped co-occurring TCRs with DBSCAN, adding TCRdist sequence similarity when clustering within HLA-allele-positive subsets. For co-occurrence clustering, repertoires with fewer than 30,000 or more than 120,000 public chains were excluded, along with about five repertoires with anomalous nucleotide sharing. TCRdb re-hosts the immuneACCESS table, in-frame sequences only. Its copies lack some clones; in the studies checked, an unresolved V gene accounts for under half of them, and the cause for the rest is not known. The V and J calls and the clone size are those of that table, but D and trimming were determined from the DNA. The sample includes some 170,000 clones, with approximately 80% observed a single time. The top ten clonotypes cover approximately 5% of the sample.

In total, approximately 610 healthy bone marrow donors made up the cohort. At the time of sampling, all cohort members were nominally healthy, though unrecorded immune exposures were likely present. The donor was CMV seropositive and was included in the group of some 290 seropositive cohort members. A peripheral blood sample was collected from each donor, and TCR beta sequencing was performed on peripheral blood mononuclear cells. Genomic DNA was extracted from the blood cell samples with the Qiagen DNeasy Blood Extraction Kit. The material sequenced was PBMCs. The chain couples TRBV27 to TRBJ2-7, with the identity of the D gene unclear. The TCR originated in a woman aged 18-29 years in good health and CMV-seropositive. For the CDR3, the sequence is CASSLQASYEQYF. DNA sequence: TGTGCCAGCAGTTTACAAGCGTCCTACGAGCAGTACTTC.